The clone carrying this TCR beta chain turned up a few times. The antigen remains undetermined. The V and J ends lost 5 bases and 0 bases, in that order; junction bases with no gene match: 9. Germline CDR1 is MNHEY and CDR2 is SVGAGI. The CDR3 is 18 residues long. As it was prepared, the TCRbeta library received unique molecular identifiers. TCRdb reprocessed the PCR reads via MiXCR and lists one record per CDR3 protein. The data hold some 840,000 distinct CDR3 sequences, with 16% observed a single time. These data are taken from a study of T-cell reconstitution after alpha-beta-depleted transplantation in children. Study-wide findings and caveats: Expanded graft clones numbering several hundred reportedly gave rise to alpha-beta T cells about two months after transplant. It was surviving recipient T cells and thymic progenitors that gave some patients high TCRbeta diversity at day 60. T-cell counts and diversity at one year following transplant were attributed mainly to newly produced T cells.

This chain links TRBV6-5 with TRBJ2-1; 11 bases are shared with TRBD1. This TCR was sampled from a male patient younger than 18 who had a stem cell transplant for acute lymphoblastic leukemia, so the T cells may come from the graft donor. The material was PBMCs, mostly from graft donor cells, obtained 360 days after TCRalphabeta/CD19-depleted stem cell transplant. CDR3 region: CASSPRDRGVFSYNEQFF. The DNA of the CDR3 is TGTGCCAGCAGTCCGCGGGACAGGGGGGTATTCTCCTACAATGAGCAGTTCTTC.